This T cell receptor (beta chain) was profiled in a study of cytomegalovirus exposure and HLA in healthy donors (dated by TCRdb to 2016 to 2017). Broadly, across the study: An earlier analysis of approximately 640 of the donors reported approximately 290 Gb of sequence data and 100 million to 140 million unique TCR beta sequences from 150 million to 200 million T cells. An early release covering roughly 640 HLA-typed donors comprised 250 to 350 gigabases of sequencing data and 85 million to 100 million unique TCR sequences. Among the roughly 400 genotyped donors, under 90% belonged to the genetic ancestry cluster associated with self-reported Caucasian donors. The aim of the study was to test whether cataloging public T cell receptors could identify signatures of past pathogen exposure. Using immunosequencing, the study profiled T cell repertoires from around 680 subjects and related those repertoires to cytomegalovirus serostatus. In addition to the first cohort of 666 subjects, a separate validation cohort of around 110 different subjects was used. To predict cytomegalovirus infection status, the study brought together high-throughput TCR immunosequencing, statistical association of individual TCRs with disease status, and machine learning. In a later analysis, previously published TCR beta repertoires from hundreds of donors were re-analyzed and high-resolution HLA genotyping was added so that TCR occurrence patterns could be studied. Rather than drawing on any new phenotypic data, the later analysis identified candidate immune exposures from TCR beta sequences and the way those sequences occurred across donors. An earlier analysis of more than 450 of the donors used high-throughput TCR beta sequencing to judge whether each TCR beta V gene segment behaved as functional or pseudogenic. Alongside the repertoire data, information on donor age, sex, ethnicity and CMV serostatus was compiled. A later genetic analysis took genome-wide SNP genotypes for 398 of the 666 donors and used that subset as a discovery cohort. All discovery cohort repertoires had been generated using a single sequencing platform. HLA typing covered class I and class II loci at four-digit resolution. The number of donors typed differed by locus, with 629-630 for A, B, C, DRB1 and DQB1, around 560 for DQA1, 600 to 610 for DPA1, and under 490 for DPB1. Four to six DR-DQ haplotypes were handled as single units for association and clustering, since linkage in the cohort was strong. Among about 410 genotyped donors of the cohort, an average of roughly 230,000 unique TCR beta nucleotide sequences was sequenced per donor, of which about 19% were non-productive. Points the paper makes about the study in general: According to a later analysis, parvovirus B19, influenza, CMV and Epstein-Barr virus appeared linked to several top co-occurrence clusters. An earlier analysis of 450 to 750 of the donors showed that most TCR beta V segments appeared in productive rearrangements either about 87% or about 30% of the time, which broadly matched IMGT annotations. Specific HLA alleles were associated with over 15,000 TCR beta sequences at a false discovery rate of 0.05 in a later analysis. A cluster of highly shared sequence variants was judged likely to be a technical artifact of the sequencing pipeline. The authors suggested that the approach could potentially be extended to other disease states and immunological phenotypes. HLA typing was unavailable for some donors at each locus, so association tests used only the typed subset. Because the 87-base-pair reads could not distinguish some IMGT-functional V segments, including TRBV6-2 and TRBV6-3, those segments were excluded. Compared with the 666-donor mean, donors in an Asian-associated ancestry cluster had fewer N-insertions in productive TCRs, according to a later genetic analysis. The only immune exposure information available for the cohort was CMV serostatus. Across donors, most TCR sequences were observed very rarely, whereas some public TCRs were present in many individuals. In a later genetic analysis, a missense DCLRE1C variant was associated with V-gene and J-gene trimming of TCR beta chains, and the association was replicated in an independent cohort. Presence/absence analyses assumed roughly uniform sequencing depth across donors, an assumption that may not hold. Linkage disequilibrium might explain the correlated functional status among segregating V segments, but an unknown experimental factor could not be ruled out. This cohort had only TCR beta chains sequenced, and the lack of alpha or paired-chain data limited which features could be detected. A further reported finding was that TCR beta sequences accurately predicted the HLA-A and HLA-B alleles for most subjects in the first cohort. The classifier was reported to diagnose cytomegalovirus status with high specificity and sensitivity in both the original cohort and the validation cohort. According to a later analysis, most CMV-associated TCR beta chains appeared to be HLA-restricted, and the HLA associations seemed to be driven largely by CMV exposure. In a later analysis, HLA-associated TCR beta chains were found to be more clonally expanded and to have lower generation probabilities than equally common non-associated chains. A total of 150 or so TCR beta chains were listed by the study as associated with cytomegalovirus. Assigning TCR associations to individual alleles was difficult when HLA alleles, especially DR and DQ, strongly co-occurred. Over 15 rarely observed V segments, including chromosome 9 orphons, were excluded from the earlier analysis of 550 to 700 of the donors because counts were too low. Three of the identified cytomegalovirus-associated TCR beta chains were confirmed in vitro to be specific for cytomegalovirus antigens. In a later analysis, the rate of TCR association differed among HLA loci, with DRB1 alleles having the most associated TCRs and HLA-C alleles having the fewest.

A remark on this clone: This clone's antigen is unknown. Per-base quality was not reported, and no clone a single base away is much larger than it.

The cohort comprised under 700 healthy bone marrow donors. At the time of sampling, every cohort member was nominally healthy, though immune exposures that went unrecorded were likely present. The donor tested CMV seronegative and was one of the 352 seronegative cohort members. A peripheral blood sample was collected from each donor, and TCR beta sequencing was performed on peripheral blood mononuclear cells. The Qiagen DNeasy Blood Extraction Kit was used to extract genomic DNA from the blood cell samples. Libraries were built with the immunoSEQ multiplex PCR assay. The multiplex PCR relied on a mix of 60 forward primers for TCR Vbeta segments and 13 reverse primers for TCR Jbeta segments. The CDR3 region of rearranged TCR beta genes was amplified from genomic DNA with a multiplex PCR assay. Amplified TCR beta libraries were sequenced as 87-base-pair reads on the Illumina HiSeq System. The paper's data handling went like this. A later analysis counted about 80 million unique TCR beta chains across the 650 to 800 repertoires, and roughly 11 million of these chains were shared by at least two donors. A nearest-neighbor algorithm error-corrected the raw reads and collapsed the reads into unique sequences, merging closely related sequences to remove PCR and sequencing errors. V, D and J gene segments were assigned by aligning CDR3 sequences to IMGT reference sequences. For a sequence to be retained, at least a six-nucleotide match to both a V gene segment and a J gene segment was required. Rearrangements were classified as productive when the CDR3 lacked stop codons and remained in frame with V and J, and all other rearrangements were classified as non-productive. CDR3 was defined according to IMGT convention as the region running from the second conserved V-encoded cysteine to the conserved J-encoded phenylalanine. The earlier analysis of 450 to 750 of the donors excluded any sequence lacking an unambiguous match to a single V gene segment. In an earlier analysis of approximately 550 of the donors, V segments were called functional above 56.7% productive rearrangements and were called segregating when the between-donor standard deviation exceeded 5%. A statistical classification framework was built for diagnosing cytomegalovirus status from the catalog of TCR beta chain sequences. V and J gene assignment, in a later analysis, came from comparing TCR nucleotide sequences with IMGT/GENE-DB human TR gene sequences. A later analysis assigned CDR3 sequences and most-parsimonious VDJ recombination scenarios with the TCRdist pipeline. In a later analysis, each TCR beta chain was defined by its CDR3 amino acid sequence together with its V-gene family, and reads lacking a unique V-gene family were excluded. To address suspected cross-contamination and a sequencing artifact, a later analysis removed approximately 600 highly shared, low-generation-probability nucleotide sequences. In a later analysis, a clonal expansion index for each public chain was calculated from normalized within-repertoire ranks of inferred template counts. Generation probabilities in a later analysis came from a VDJ recombination model fitted to out-of-frame rearrangements, and those results were checked against IGoR. A later analysis scored TCR-TCR, TCR-HLA and TCR-CMV co-occurrence with hypergeometric tests, applying a repertoire-size bias correction to TCR pairs. A later analysis estimated false discovery rates by permuting HLA or CMV assignments 20 times. In a later analysis, co-occurring TCRs were grouped using DBSCAN, with TCRdist sequence similarity added in when clustering inside HLA-allele-positive subsets. Repertoires with fewer than 30,000 or more than 120,000 public chains, plus five repertoires with anomalous nucleotide sharing, were excluded from co-occurrence clustering. TCRdb's version of the immuneACCESS table is confined to in-frame rearrangements and falls short of the full clone set. An unresolved V gene accounts for under half of the shortfall where checked; the remainder is of unknown origin. V, J and clone size are those of that table, while D and trimming were read from the DNA. The sample table records approximately 76,000 clones; less than 80% of these occur just once. Roughly 2.5% of the sample lies in the top ten.

The CDR3 holds 14 amino acids from the cysteine to the phenylalanine. Of all the DNA, just the CDR3 is kept, 42 bases in frame from base 1. V loses 2 bases of germline sequence and J loses 5 bases, and the interval between the two ends is 13 bases. According to the germline V gene (reference sequence), CDR1 reads MNHEY and CDR2 reads SMNVEV. Sequenced material: PBMCs. The rearrangement joined TRBV27 to TRBJ2-7, with the D gene not confidently named. The TCR comes from a man aged 25 to 45 in good health and CMV-seronegative. Read as DNA, the sequence is TGTGCCAGCAGTTTAGGGCGTGGAATTAACGAGCAGTACTTC. The resulting protein is CASSLGRGINEQYF.